The rows below give T cell receptor beta chains drawn from one sample of a study of T cell repertoires in cytomegalovirus infection. TCRdb called the reads again in MiXCR, with one record for every CDR3 protein. The profile covers 600,000 to 800,000 distinct CDR3 sequences, with 24% appearing a single time and 7% to 9% taken by the ten largest. Material for sequencing was CD8+ T cells from PBMCs. All receptors come from a human donor in good health (CMV status not recorded). Some clones in this sample may be carry-over from other donors' samples. Each CDR3 is given with its conserved first and last residue. D genes are given only for firm matches. Where a row states a size, it is once, few, many or the class of an expanded clone; other rows omit it.

D,size,length,V,J,DNA,CDR3
.,few,18,TRBV28,TRBJ2-5,TGTGCCAGCAGTTTAAGGGCGACGGGGGGCTCGGAACAAGGGACCCAGTACTTC,CASSLRATGGSEQGTQYF
TRBD2,.,18,TRBV20-1,TRBJ2-1,TGCAGTGCTAGAGATCAGGCGGGGGGGCCGGAATCCTACAATGAGCAGTTCTTC,CSARDQAGGPESYNEQFF
TRBD1,few,16,TRBV6-2/TRBV6-3,TRBJ2-1,TGTGCCAGCAGTACCTCAGACAGGGTTGGCTACAATGAGCAGTTCTTC,CASSTSDRVGYNEQFF
.,many,16,TRBV7-8,TRBJ2-1,TGTGCCAGCAGCTTAGCGGGGGCCCCCTCCTACAATGAGCAGTTCTTC,CASSLAGAPSYNEQFF
.,few,15,TRBV28,TRBJ1-2,TGTGCCAGCAGTTTGGTGGAGGGAGCTAACTATGGCTACACCTTC,CASSLVEGANYGYTF
.,.,13,TRBV23-1,TRBJ1-1,TGCGCCAGCAGTCCGCGCGCGGGAGAGAGAGCTTTCTTT,CASSPRAGERAFF
.,.,14,TRBV7-6,TRBJ2-1,TGTGCCAGCAGCCCCGGGACCTCGAGGAATGAGCAGTTCTTC,CASSPGTSRNEQFF
.,few,15,TRBV28,TRBJ2-7,TGTGCCAGCAGTTTAAGTCCGGGAGCCTCCTACGAGCAGTACTTC,CASSLSPGASYEQYF
.,many,16,TRBV27,TRBJ2-1,TGTGCCAGCAGTTTTAGTGTAGGGGATGGGGTGGATGAGCAGTTCTTC,CASSFSVGDGVDEQFF
TRBD1,few,15,TRBV20-1,TRBJ1-2,TGCAGTGCTCCCCGGCCGGGACAGCCACCCTATGGCTACACCTTC,CSAPRPGQPPYGYTF
.,few,14,TRBV6-1,TRBJ2-5,TGTGCCATCAGGGGTAGCGGAGTCCAAGAGACCCAGTACTTC,CAIRGSGVQETQYF
.,few,14,TRBV6-2/TRBV6-3,TRBJ2-2,TGTGCCAGCCTGCGCCCTAGCAGTCCCGGGGAGCTGTTTTTT,CASLRPSSPGELFF
.,many,14,TRBV7-2,TRBJ2-5,TGTGCCAGCTCAAGGAGCAGCCAGGCAGAGACCCAGTACTTC,CASSRSSQAETQYF
.,.,9,TRBV7-9,TRBJ2-3,TGTGCCAGCGGCGATACGCGGTATTTT,CASGDTRYF
.,.,14,TRBV7-6,TRBJ1-2,TGTGCCAGCAGCCCAGATGGGGGGTTCTGGGGCTACACCTTC,CASSPDGGFWGYTF
.,few,17,TRBV20-1,TRBJ2-5,TGCAGTGCTAGAGATGGTCAGGCCACCTCCGAGGAAGAGACCCAGTACTTC,CSARDGQATSEEETQYF
.,.,12,TRBV6-2/TRBV6-3,TRBJ2-4,TGTGCCAGCAGTTACTCGACGGTTATTCAGTACTTC,CASSYSTVIQYF
TRBD1,few,15,TRBV2,TRBJ2-1,TGTGCCAGCACCCCTGGGACAGGGGAATACAATGAGCAGTTCTTC,CASTPGTGEYNEQFF
TRBD2,.,14,TRBV7-9,TRBJ2-1,TGTGCCAGCAGTCCCGGGGGTAGCGGGAATGAGCAGTTCTTC,CASSPGGSGNEQFF
TRBD1,.,16,TRBV6-8,TRBJ2-2,TGTGCCAGCAGTTATCGTATCAGGGGGCCCACCGGGGAGCTGTTTTTT,CASSYRIRGPTGELFF
.,.,13,TRBV4-1,TRBJ1-2,TGCGCCAGTTCTCTTCAAGGGTCGAATGGCTACACCTTC,CASSLQGSNGYTF
.,many,13,TRBV28,TRBJ1-1,TGTGCCAGCAGTTTAGGGGGAACCGCTGAAGCTTTCTTT,CASSLGGTAEAFF
.,.,12,TRBV25-1,TRBJ2-7,TGTGCCAACAGTGAACAAAGGGGCGAGCAGTACTTC,CANSEQRGEQYF
.,few,12,TRBV10-3,TRBJ2-7,TGTGCCAGTCGGGGGCCCCCCTACGAGCAGTACTTC,CASRGPPYEQYF
TRBD1,few,19,TRBV5-8,TRBJ2-2,TGTGCCAGCAGCTTGGGCCCGACAGGGGAGCGGTATGACACCGGGGAGCTGTTTTTT,CASSLGPTGERYDTGELFF
TRBD1,many,15,TRBV28,TRBJ1-2,TGTGCCAGCAGTCCCATTCCCCGACAGGGCTATGGCTACACCTTC,CASSPIPRQGYGYTF
TRBD2,.,16,TRBV6-8,TRBJ2-1,TGTGCCAGCAGTTACGGCCTAGAGGGACTAGTTAATGAGCAGTTCTTC,CASSYGLEGLVNEQFF